This TCR beta chain originates from a study of blood T cell repertoires in COVID-19. Study context: From T cells, B-cell-depleted T cells, or PBMCs came the material, which was cDNA or gDNA.

The CDR3 length is 14 residues. CDR1 and CDR2 from the germline V gene are LGHNA and YSLEER. Unmatched junction bases numbered 3, after V lost 3 bases and J lost 2 bases. The protocol was immunoSEQ multiplex PCR, while the TCRdb copy is restricted to in-frame clones and leaves out a portion. The table has around 170,000 clones, roughly 75% seen once. The TCR comes from a man between 65 and 85 years old with active or convalescent COVID-19. This chain uses TRBV4-3 with TRBJ1-2; 7 bases align to TRBD1. Input material: peripheral blood. This CDR3 reads CASSHSGGNYGYTF. In DNA, the CDR3 is TGCGCCAGCAGCCATTCAGGGGGGAACTATGGCTACACCTTC.